The 15 T cell receptor beta chains in this list originate from one sample, sequenced in a study of T cell changes during pregnancy in multiple sclerosis. The repertoire was sequenced with immunoSEQ multiplex PCR; TCRdb's copy has only in-frame clones and lacks some. The sample contains some 87,000 clones, approximately 94% of which appear only once. This specimen consisted of CD4+ T cells from peripheral blood mononuclear cells, obtained before pregnancy. The origin of the receptors is a female donor with multiple sclerosis, enrolled in a pregnancy study.

The chain employs TRBV4-1 and TRBJ1-4, with TRBD1 matching 8 bases. CDR3 length: 13 residues. The V segment lost 4 bases and the J segment 6 bases; nucleotides outside the gene matches: 1. Germline CDR1 is MGHRA and CDR2 is YSYEKL. The CDR3 DNA follows: TGCGCCAGCAGCCTACAGGGGGATGAAAAACTGTTTTTT. Protein sequence: CASSLQGDEKLFF.

The chain links TRBV14 to TRBJ2-1, with TRBD2 as a possible D gene (6 bases). The CDR3 covers 14 residues. CDR1 is SGHDN, CDR2 FVKESK, per germline. Trimming shortened V by 4 bases and J by 4 bases, and 11 bases separated the two germline ends. The CDR3 DNA follows: TGTGCCAGCAGCCGACCAAGCGGGTACAATGAGCAGTTCTTC. Translated, it gives CASSRPSGYNEQFF.

This clone is a singleton in its sample. The rearrangement links TRBV4-2 to TRBJ1-2, with TRBD1 matching over 7 bases. The germline V gene encodes CDR1 LGHNA and CDR2 YNFKEQ. The CDR3 spans 13 residues. V was clipped by 6 bases and J by 8 bases; unmatched bases: 9. The CDR3 bases are TGTGCCAGCAGTTTCGACAGGGAAGGAGGCTACACCTTC. It codes for CASSFDREGGYTF.

This clone occurred once. The chain recombines TRBV21-1 with TRBJ1-6. TRBV21-1 is described as a pseudogene. The CDR3 totals 13 residues. The chain's CDR3 is CASSSGARSPLHF. CDR3 in DNA: TGTGCCAGCAGCAGTGGAGCGCGTTCACCCCTCCACTTT.

The J gene is TRBJ1-2, the V gene TRBV28; a possible D gene is TRBD1 (5 bases). CDR3 length: 15 residues. In germline, CDR1 is MDHEN, CDR2 SYDVKM. The V end lost 6 bases, the J end lost 2 bases, and 16 bases lay between the germline ends. Here the CDR3 DNA reads TGTGCCAGCAGCCGCCTACCGGCAGGGAACTATGGCTACACCTTC. This translates into CASSRLPAGNYGYTF.

The chain employs TRBV10-1 and TRBJ1-1; weak D call: TRBD1 (5 bases). The CDR3 runs 14 residues. V lost 2 bases and J lost 3, with 10 bases in between. The germline V gene has CDR1 WNHNN and CDR2 SYGVQD (reference sequence). This CDR3 reads CASSEPQTDTEAFF. The CDR3 nucleotides read TGCGCCAGCAGTGAGCCGCAGACAGACACTGAAGCTTTCTTT.

The genes are TRBV6-1 and TRBJ2-7, with a possible D match to TRBD1 (6 bases). The V end lost 7 bases, the J end lost 0 bases, and 10 bases lay between the germline ends. This CDR3 region has 13 residues. Germline loops: CDR1 MNHNS, CDR2 SASEGT. CDR3 sequence reads: CASTRDISYEQYF. The CDR3 DNA reads TGTGCCAGCACCCGGGACATCTCCTACGAGCAGTACTTC.

The chain couples TRBV28 to TRBJ1-2, with 8 bases identical to TRBD1. The V gene's germline CDR1 is MDHEN and CDR2 SYDVKM. J gave up 3 bases and V 7 bases, and 19 bases lay outside the gene matches. The CDR3 contains 18 residues. CDR3 coding DNA: TGTGCCAGCATGGGGAGGGGACAGGTGCTTATCTTATACTATGGCTACACCTTC. Translated, it gives CASMGRGQVLILYYGYTF.

The CDR3: CASSYGTLQETQYF. The CDR3 bases are TGTGCCAGCAGCTACGGGACACTACAAGAGACCCAGTACTTC. The V gene is TRBV11-2, the J gene TRBJ2-5; the D gene is possibly TRBD1 (6 bases). The V and J ends lost 4 bases and 2 bases respectively, with 11 bases between them. Germline loops: CDR1 SGHAT, CDR2 FQNNGV. The CDR3 has 14 amino acids. Looking up the rest from reference TRBV11-2 and TRBJ2-5 gives the full variable domain: EAGVAQSPRYKIIEKRQSVAFWCNPISGHATLYWYQQILGQGPKLLIQFQNNGVVDDSQLPKDRFSAERLKGVDSTLKIQPAKLEDSAVYLCASSYGTLQETQYFGPGTRLLVL.

V usage is TRBV7-8 and J usage is TRBJ1-2; possibly TRBD1 for D (5 bases). The CDR3 contains 15 residues. From germline, CDR1 is SGHVS and CDR2 FQNEAQ. V shed 1 base and J shed 4 bases, with 13 bases lying between them. The DNA of the CDR3 is TGTGCCAGCAGCTTAGACGGCGGGACGGGCTATGGCTACACCTTC. It codes for CASSLDGGTGYGYTF.

The CDR3 here is CASSGIAGISGTDTQYF. The CDR3 DNA is TGTGCCAGCAGTGGAATCGCAGGGATATCTGGGACAGATACGCAGTATTTT. The chain joins TRBV6-1 to TRBJ2-3, with D possibly matching TRBD1 (5 bases). Trimming cost V 4 bases and J 3 bases, with 20 bases left between them. Germline values: CDR1 MNHNS, CDR2 SASEGT. CDR3 length: 17 amino acids.

The rearrangement uses TRBV5-1 and TRBJ2-2, with TRBD1 identical over 7 bases. The V gene's germline CDR1 is SGHRS and CDR2 YFSETQ. The CDR3 runs 16 residues. The V segment lost 4 bases and the J segment 1 base; nucleotides outside the gene matches: 7. For the CDR3, the DNA is TGCGCCAGCAGCCTAACCGGGACAGTGAACACCGGGGAGCTGTTTTTT. As protein: CASSLTGTVNTGELFF.

This clone was seen only once. The rearrangement links TRBV6-1 to TRBJ2-2; 9 nucleotides agree with TRBD1. The CDR3 length is 15 residues. V shed 8 bases, J shed 5 bases, and the junction held 9 bases outside the gene matches. CDR1 and CDR2 from the germline V gene are MNHNS and SASEGT. This CDR3 is CASDQGTGYTGELFF. The CDR3 bases are TGTGCCAGCGACCAGGGGACAGGGTATACCGGGGAGCTGTTTTTT.

This sequence joins TRBV30 and TRBJ1-2; tentatively, D is TRBD1 (5 bases). CDR3 length equals 13 residues. Germline CDR1 reads GTSNPN; CDR2 reads SVGIG (reference sequence). Trimming removed 2 bases from V and 0 bases from J, with 7 bases in between. The CDR3 coding sequence is TGTGCCTGGAGTACGGGGGCTAACTATGGCTACACCTTC. Translated: CAWSTGANYGYTF.

The gene calls are TRBV7-2 and TRBJ2-5, with a weak D call TRBD2 (6 bases). V was cut by 5 bases and J by 7 bases, with 11 bases left in between. This CDR3 has 12 residues. From germline, CDR1 is SGHTA and CDR2 FQGNSA. CDR3: CASSPRGRTQYF. The CDR3 DNA is TGTGCCAGCAGCCCACGGGGGAGGACCCAGTACTTC.